This TCR beta chain came from a study of T cells in Graves' hyperthyroidism and ophthalmopathy (dated by TCRdb to between 2017 and 2020). Regarding the study in general: To identify TCR V-J signatures that set the groups apart, the researchers used a discovery cohort of about a hundred patients, made up of around 40 with Graves' ophthalmopathy and 57 with stable Graves' hyperthyroidism. In about 6 Graves' hyperthyroidism patients, the study also compared T-cell repertoires from thyroid tissue with T-cell repertoires from blood. For training and testing, the roughly 100 patients in the discovery cohort were randomly divided in a 7:3 ratio. Once sampling was done, hyperthyroidism patients were given methimazole at a starting dose of 30 mg daily, whereas ophthalmopathy patients were given high-dose intravenous methylprednisolone. According to the paper, TCR Vbeta CDR3 sequencing was carried out on about 140 peripheral blood samples, which came from under 50 ophthalmopathy, 75 or so hyperthyroidism and roughly 17 progressor patients. Prospective prediction of ophthalmopathy was tested in an independent validation cohort consisting of 18 to 20 hyperthyroidism patients and over 15 patients who later progressed to ophthalmopathy. Points the paper makes about the study in general: In validation, the model predicted progression to ophthalmopathy a median of roughly 6.2 months before onset, with over 60% sensitivity and around 76% specificity. Blood samples also contained most of the expanded thyroid clonotypes (frequency above 0.001), which suggests that blood repertoires may reflect thyroid immune responses. No statistical method was used to set the sample size in advance, and investigators knew the group allocation. A 13 V-J signature model separated ophthalmopathy from stable hyperthyroidism, with just over 85% sensitivity and roughly 82% specificity in cross-validation and 80%/75% in testing.

Comment on this clonotype: No cognate antigen has been identified for it. Per-base qualities were not stored, and no clone one base away is much larger.

Clipping removes 4 bases from V and 5 bases from J, with 11 as the unmatched junction base count. CDR1 and CDR2 were assigned from the germline V gene as SQVTM and ANQGSEA. The CDR3 spans 15 residues, from the cysteine through the phenylalanine. The kept DNA is CDR3 alone, 45 bases in frame from the first base. The TCR beta CDR3 regions were amplified from RNA transcripts. For the first round of RT-PCR on the TCR CDR3, the HTBI primer set was used together with the Qiagen OneStep RT-PCR kit. A second multiplex PCR round built the libraries, followed by size selection and purification. Paired-end sequencing of the libraries was performed with 100 bp reads on an Illumina HiSeq2000. Per the original workflow: SOAPnuke was used to process the raw data, removing reads that contained adapters or uncalled bases, had a mean Phred below 15, or lacked an exact match to the constant primer or identifier. COPE v1.2.5 was used to merge high-quality paired reads, and clonotypes were defined as unique nucleotide sequences. MiTCR v1.1 was used to align the clonotypes against IMGT TRBV, TRBD and TRBJ reference segments. The analysis was restricted to V-J combinations with a frequency above 0.0001, which together covered 98% to 99.2% of the repertoires. The TCS score was defined as the ratio of F50 (clonal expansion) to E x V (chaos), calculated using BLOSUM62-based TCRdist between CDR3 peptides within each V-J. Welch's t-statistics and random forest reduced several hundred V-J features to under 15, which were used in a naive Bayes classifier (R e1071). Using fastp trimming at Q25 and MiXCR clonotype assembly, TCRdb reanalyzed the public sequencing data and kept in-frame beta chains. CDR3 protein sequences are deduplicated, and each keeps its most common genes and DNA. V and J calls and clone size were set by TCRdb, not the authors. Recorded for this sample are just over 550,000 distinct CDR3 sequences; under 60% of them occurred a single time. The ten largest clones take up about 8.2% of the sample.

Graves' hyperthyroidism was defined as stable when no progression to ophthalmopathy occurred over 18 months of follow-up. The hyperthyroidism patients were between 18 and 65 years old and newly diagnosed, with a disease duration of less than 2 months. Any patient with an uncontrolled infection, another autoimmune disease, pregnancy or lactation was excluded. Diagnoses were established on the basis of clinical symptoms, serum thyroxine and TRAb, thyroid ultrasound, and orbital computed tomography. Total RNA was extracted using Trizol reagent, and RNA quality was assessed on an Agilent 2100 Bioanalyzer.

The TCR sequence derives from a woman aged 18-29 years with Graves' hyperthyroidism. Donor details come from another sample of the same person, matched by shared clones. Here the chain combines TRBV29-1 and TRBJ1-1, with 9 bases matching TRBD1. The specimen was peripheral blood or thyroid tissue (not recorded which). In nucleotide form, the sequence is TGCAGCGTTGGGGCAATGACAGGGGGACGAACTGAAGCTTTCTTT. The encoded protein is CSVGAMTGGRTEAFF.